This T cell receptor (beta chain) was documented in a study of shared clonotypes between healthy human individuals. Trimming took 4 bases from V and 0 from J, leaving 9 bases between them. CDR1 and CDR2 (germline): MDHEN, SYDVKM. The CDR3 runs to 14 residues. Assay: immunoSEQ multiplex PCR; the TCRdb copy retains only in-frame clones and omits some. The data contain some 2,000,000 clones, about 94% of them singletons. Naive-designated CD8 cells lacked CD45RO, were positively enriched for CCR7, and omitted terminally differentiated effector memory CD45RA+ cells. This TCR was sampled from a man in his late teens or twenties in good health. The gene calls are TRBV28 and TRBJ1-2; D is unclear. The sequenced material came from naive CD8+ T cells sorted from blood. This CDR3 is CASSSMPANYGYTF. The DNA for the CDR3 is TGTGCCAGCAGTTCAATGCCAGCTAACTATGGCTACACCTTC.